These 32 T cell receptor beta chains share one sample of origin, sequenced in a study of regulatory T cells in long-lasting Graves disease. Arm-PCR of CDR3 regions and iRepertoire HTBI primers were the basis on which TCR beta libraries were built. TCRdb ran MiXCR on the multiplex PCR reads and lists one entry per CDR3 protein. Of 530,000 or so distinct CDR3 sequences listed, approximately 13% are singletons. As for time point: newly diagnosed GD, antithyroid drugs for less than 3 months. Extracted RNA from PBMCs served as the source of the TCR library. These data were also reused for a study on T cells in Graves' hyperthyroidism and ophthalmopathy.

The sequenced sample was peripheral blood mononuclear cells (PBMCs), obtained at new diagnosis, from a patient treated with antithyroid drugs. The origin of the receptors is a man aged 25-40 years with Graves disease.

This clonotype was seen a few times. The chain employs TRBV5-1 and TRBJ2-5; D is perhaps TRBD1 or TRBD2 (5 bases each). The ends were cut back, 4 bases at V and 9 bases at J, with 16 bases in the middle. Germline loops: CDR1 SGHRS, CDR2 YFSETQ. This CDR3 comprises 13 residues. The DNA for the CDR3 is TGCGCCAGCAGCAGAGGACCGGGGACGGCCCAGTACTTC. As protein: CASSRGPGTAQYF.

The chain carries TRBV24-1 and TRBJ2-1; 8 nucleotides match TRBD1. This CDR3 is built from 16 residues. The V gene's germline CDR1 is KGHDR and CDR2 SFDVKD. Trimming at V came to 2 bases and at J to 3 bases, leaving 5 bases not matched to a gene. In nucleotides, the CDR3 is TGTGCCACCAGTGATTCCGGGACAGGACACTACAATGAGCAGTTCTTC. Translated, it gives CATSDSGTGHYNEQFF.

The chain carries TRBV3-1 and TRBJ2-5, with unresolved D. Between the trimmed V and J ends, which lost 4 bases and 2 bases, there was a span of 14 bases. Germline V gene lookup returns CDR1 LGHDT and CDR2 YNNKEL (reference sequence). CDR3 length: 15 residues. CDR3 sequence (DNA): TGTGCCAGCAGCCCGGTCGTAATTGGACAAGAGACCCAGTACTTC. It codes for CASSPVVIGQETQYF.

The rearrangement links TRBV29-1 to TRBJ2-5, with no clear D. V was trimmed by 3 bases and J by 5 bases, leaving 10 bases between them. There are 12 residues in the CDR3. The germline V gene encodes CDR1 SQVTM and CDR2 ANQGSEA. CDR3 region: CSVDPRPETQYF. CDR3 DNA: TGCAGCGTTGACCCCAGGCCGGAGACCCAGTACTTC. Variable domain in full (rest from reference TRBV29-1 and TRBJ2-5): SAVISQKPSRDICQRGTSLTIQCQVDSQVTMMFWYRQQPGQSLTLIATANQGSEATYESGFVIDKFPISRPNLTFSTLTVSNMSPEDSSIYLCSVDPRPETQYFGPGTRLLVL.

This clonotype was recorded many times. The V call is TRBV13, the J call TRBJ2-7, with 8 bases lining up with TRBD2. J gave up 2 bases and V 5 bases, and 8 bases lay outside the gene matches. Looked up from germline, CDR1 is PRHDT and CDR2 is FYEKMQ (reference sequence). The CDR3 sequence is 15 residues long. The CDR3 DNA sequence: TGTGCCAGCAGCCTTAACGGGGGGGGGCCCTACGAGCAGTACTTC. Protein sequence: CASSLNGGGPYEQYF.

Only a few counts were recorded for this clonotype. This chain joins TRBV4-2 and TRBJ2-2; 7 bases agree with TRBD2. The trim removed 3 bases at V and 6 bases at J, leaving 4 bases unmatched. CDR3 length: 14 residues. Germline CDR1 LGHNA, CDR2 YNFKEQ. This CDR3 is CASSQGRESGELFF. Here the CDR3 DNA reads TGTGCCAGCAGCCAGGGGCGGGAGTCCGGGGAGCTGTTTTTT.

This clonotype was detected only a few times. The rearrangement uses TRBV7-6 and TRBJ1-4; D uncertain. Germline V gene data show CDR1 as SGHVS and CDR2 as FNYEAQ. CDR3 length: 14 amino acids. With 5 bases removed from V and 8 bases from J, the gap between germline ends came to 15 bases. CDR3 nucleotides: TGTGCCAGCAGCCGGGCCTCGGCGGAGGAAAAACTGTTTTTT. It encodes CASSRASAEEKLFF.

To note about this clonotype: A much larger clonotype is one base distant, so this may be a read error. The CDR3 ends on some other residue instead of the conserved phenylalanine or tryptophan, so this is likely a read error. V and J are TRBV11-2 and TRBJ2-1; D is unclear. This CDR3 region has 11 residues. Trimming took 2 bases from V and 9 from J, leaving 5 bases between them. Germline CDR1 is SGHAT and CDR2 is FQNNGV. In DNA, the CDR3 is TGTGCCAGCAGCTTACAATTTGAGCAGTTCTCC. It is translated as CASSLQFEQFS.

Many counts were recorded for this clonotype. The gene calls are TRBV7-2 and TRBJ2-7; D might be TRBD2 (6 bases). V lost 6 bases and J 2 bases, leaving 11 bases between the germline ends. CDR3 length: 13 residues. In germline, CDR1 is SGHTA, CDR2 FQGNSA. DNA of the CDR3: TGTGCCAGCAGATCTTCGGGGGCCTACGAGCAGTACTTC. Residues: CASRSSGAYEQYF.

The CDR3 DNA reads as TGTGCCAGCAGCCTCAGGACTAGCGTGGGCACCGGGGAGCTGTTTTTT. Translating gives CASSLRTSVGTGELFF. The J gene is TRBJ2-2, the V gene TRBV7-2, with 9 bases identical to TRBD2. V lost 5 bases and J lost 4; bases outside the gene matches: 8. Germline V gene sequence: CDR1 SGHTA, CDR2 FQGNSA. CDR3 size: 16 residues.

This clonotype was seen a handful of times. The rearrangement joins TRBV6-5 to TRBJ2-5; D not resolved. The germline gives CDR1 MNHEY, CDR2 SVGAGI. V was shortened by 0 bases and J by 13 bases, with 27 bases between the two germline ends. The CDR3 loop spans 17 amino acids. CDR3 in amino acids: CASSYSRLGQAFTSSYF. The CDR3 bases are TGTGCCAGCAGTTACTCGAGATTGGGTCAGGCATTCACTTCTTCGTACTTC.

This clonotype was recorded many times. This chain uses TRBV20-1 with TRBJ2-5, with TRBD2 matching over 8 bases. Per the germline V gene, CDR1 is DFQATT and CDR2 is SNEGSKA (reference sequence). V shed 3 bases, J shed 1 base, and the junction held 4 bases outside the gene matches. This CDR3 region has 14 residues. DNA of the CDR3: TGCAGTGCTAGCGATAGCGGGACCCAAGAGACCCAGTACTTC. This sequence encodes CSASDSGTQETQYF.

This clonotype was picked up a small number of times. The chain uses TRBV6-1 and TRBJ1-2; D perhaps matches TRBD1 (6 bases). CDR3 length equals 15 residues. Trimming removed 8 bases at V and 0 bases at J, with 16 bases between. Germline CDR1 MNHNS, CDR2 SASEGT. CDR3 bases: TGTGCCAGCCGGGGGCTACTTATAGCTAACTATGGCTACACCTTC. Translation gives CASRGLLIANYGYTF.

The chain uses TRBV5-1 and TRBJ2-3; 14 positions match TRBD2. This CDR3 comprises 17 residues. CDR1 and CDR2 (germline): SGHRS, YFSETQ. With V trimmed by 0 bases and J by 3 bases, 3 bases remained unmatched. CDR3 DNA: TGCGCCAGCAGCTTGGGTCGGACTAGCGGGAGGACAGATACGCAGTATTTT. This translates into CASSLGRTSGRTDTQYF.

This clonotype was seen a few times. The chain couples TRBV5-1 to TRBJ2-5, with 7 nucleotides matching TRBD2. This CDR3 region has 14 residues. With 3 bases clipped from V and 5 bases from J, the junction kept 7 bases outside the gene matches. Per the germline V gene, CDR1 is SGHRS and CDR2 is YFSETQ. The CDR3 is CASSSMGGSETQYF. The CDR3 coding sequence is TGCGCCAGCAGCTCCATGGGCGGGAGCGAGACCCAGTACTTC.

This rearrangement joins TRBV19 to TRBJ1-2; D is uncertain. Per the germline V gene, CDR1 is LNHDA and CDR2 is SQIVND (reference sequence). The CDR3 is 13 residues long. V was shortened by 0 bases and J by 4 bases, with 6 bases between the two germline ends. The CDR3 loop reads CASSIDDGYGYTF. In nucleotides, the CDR3 is TGTGCCAGTAGTATAGACGACGGCTATGGCTACACCTTC.

Turning to this clonotype: Given a much more abundant clone one base away, this may be a read error. The chain joins TRBV7-9 to TRBJ1-4, with a possible D match to TRBD1 (6 bases). Germline V lookup: CDR1 SEHNR, CDR2 FQNEAQ (reference sequence). Trimming took 5 bases from V and 6 from J, leaving 16 bases between them. The CDR3 sequence is 15 residues long. In DNA form, the CDR3 reads TGTGCCAGCAGCCATTACAGGGAGGAGGATGAAAAACTGTTTTTT. Protein sequence: CASSHYREEDEKLFF.

The rearrangement joins TRBV10-3 to TRBJ2-2; 7 nucleotides match TRBD2. Unmatched junction bases numbered 11, after V lost 8 bases and J lost 5 bases. Germline values: CDR1 ENHRY, CDR2 SYGVKD. The CDR3 has 15 residues. CDR3 bases: TGTGCCATCTATCCGAGCGGGACGGGGACCGGGGAGCTGTTTTTT. Its translation is CAIYPSGTGTGELFF.

This clonotype was observed a few times. The chain links TRBV6-2 or TRBV6-3 to TRBJ2-7, with TRBD2 identical over 7 bases. The CDR3 contains 14 residues. Unmatched junction bases numbered 7, after V lost 6 bases and J lost 2 bases. Germline CDR1 and CDR2: MNHEY and SVGEGT. The CDR3 nucleotides read TGTGCCAGCAGCTCACAGCGGGGAGCCTACGAGCAGTACTTC. Translation: CASSSQRGAYEQYF.

The V and J genes are TRBV27 and TRBJ2-5; 7 bases line up with TRBD2. The germline CDR1 and CDR2 sequences are MNHEY and SMNVEV (reference sequence). This CDR3 comprises 14 residues. J was trimmed by 5 bases and V by 1 base; bases with no gene match: 4. CDR3 DNA sequence: TGTGCCAGCAGTTTATTTGGGAGGGACGAGACCCAGTACTTC. This translates into CASSLFGRDETQYF.

This clonotype was counted between two and nine times. The V gene is TRBV9, the J gene TRBJ2-3; 9 bases are shared with TRBD2. V lost 4 bases, J lost 3 bases, and 9 bases stayed unmatched. This CDR3 is 16 amino acids long. Germline V lookup: CDR1 SGDLS, CDR2 YYNGEE. CDR3: CASSPPSGRSTDTQYF. The CDR3 coding sequence is TGTGCCAGCAGCCCCCCCAGCGGGAGGTCTACAGATACGCAGTATTTT.

The chain has TRBV19 and TRBJ1-2, with D possibly TRBD1 on 6 matching bases. This CDR3 has 14 amino acids. CDR1 is LNHDA and CDR2 is SQIVND in the germline V gene (reference sequence). Deletions cut 3 bases from V and 3 bases from J, with 11 bases between. The CDR3 is CASSIGTLDYGYTF. In DNA, the CDR3 is TGTGCCAGTAGTATCGGGACACTTGACTATGGCTACACCTTC.

This chain connects TRBV6-4 to TRBJ2-7, with 12 bases that match TRBD2. CDR3 size: 15 residues. With V trimmed by 3 bases and J by 6 bases, 6 bases remained unmatched. Germline CDR1 is MRHNA and CDR2 is SNTAGT. This CDR3 reads CASSEELAGGSEQYF. The CDR3 DNA reads as TGTGCCAGCAGTGAGGAACTAGCGGGAGGTAGCGAGCAGTACTTC.

In the case of this clonotype: A read error may produce the germline difference seen at one junction end. The CDR3 protein is CASSVGSKNEAFF. DNA of the CDR3: TGTGCCAGCAGTGTTGGTTCGAAAAATGAAGCTTTCTTT. This chain links TRBV5-1 with TRBJ1-1; no clear D. This CDR3 region has 13 residues. The germline gives CDR1 SGHRS, CDR2 YFSETQ.

With regard to this clonotype: This likely reflects a read error, since a far larger clone is one base away. CDR3 DNA sequence: TGTGCCAGCAGTTTAGCGGGGCTAACCTACAATGAGCAGCTCTTC. Its protein is CASSLAGLTYNEQLF. The chain is built from TRBV6-5 and TRBJ2-1, with TRBD2 matching 8 bases. The CDR3 is 15 residues long. The germline V gene encodes CDR1 MNHEY and CDR2 SVGAGI.

CDR3 coding DNA: TGCAGCGCGGCTCTCCCTACTAGCGGACTCCCCTACGAGCAGTACTTC. Translated, it gives CSAALPTSGLPYEQYF. The V gene is TRBV29-1, the J gene TRBJ2-7, with 8 bases matching TRBD2. Germline V gives CDR1 SQVTM, CDR2 ANQGSEA. This CDR3 region has 16 residues. Trimming removed 7 bases from V and 2 bases from J; junction bases left unmatched: 16.

The chain has TRBV11-1 and TRBJ2-5; TRBD1 or TRBD2 may be the D gene (6 bases each). Germline V gives CDR1 SGHAT, CDR2 FQDESV (reference sequence). This CDR3 comprises 15 residues. Between the trimmed V and J ends, which lost 3 bases and 3 bases, there was a span of 14 bases. This chain's CDR3 is CASSLEGGREETQYF. The CDR3, as DNA: TGTGCCAGCAGCTTGGAGGGGGGCCGGGAAGAGACCCAGTACTTC.

This clonotype was counted a few times. This chain uses TRBV6-2 or TRBV6-3 with TRBJ1-6, with D uncertain. The length of the CDR3 is 14 residues. The V end was cut by 5 bases, the J end by 5 bases, with 10 bases between. Germline assignment: CDR1 MNHEY and CDR2 SVGEGT. CDR3 in DNA: TGTGCCAGCAGTGAACATGGGGATAATTCACCCCTCCACTTT. This encodes CASSEHGDNSPLHF.

This clonotype was seen ten or more times. CDR3 DNA: TGTGCCAGCAGCGAAACCGCGGGACTAGCGGGGGAGTACGAGCAGTACTTC. Its protein is CASSETAGLAGEYEQYF. The V gene is TRBV7-2, the J gene TRBJ2-7, with 14 bases identical to TRBD2. The CDR3 is 17 residues long. The ends lost 5 bases at V and 4 bases at J; junction bases unmatched: 10. The germline CDR1 and CDR2 sequences are SGHTA and FQGNSA.

This clonotype came up a few times. The chain uses TRBV5-6 and TRBJ2-4; TRBD2 is a possible D gene (5 bases). Germline V CDR1 and CDR2: SGHDT, YYEEEE. The CDR3 is 15 residues long. Trimming took 2 bases from V and 2 from J, leaving 11 bases between them. Written as DNA, the CDR3 is TGTGCCAGCAGCTTTAGACTAACTACCAAAAACATTCAGTACTTC. Translating gives CASSFRLTTKNIQYF.

This clonotype has more than one count but fewer than ten. This chain joins TRBV7-7 and TRBJ2-5, with 7 nucleotides matching TRBD1. V lost 9 bases to trimming and J lost 2 bases; unmatched junction nucleotides: 24. This CDR3 spans 19 amino acids. Germline lookup yields CDR1 SSHAT and CDR2 FNYEAQ (reference sequence). Here the CDR3 DNA reads TGTGCCAGTACCGGGACAGACGACCCCCTCCCCCCAACGCAAGAGACCCAGTACTTC. Translation gives CASTGTDDPLPPTQETQYF.

This clonotype occurred a few times. Just one base apart from a much larger clone, this may be a read error. V and J are TRBV12-3 or TRBV12-4 and TRBJ2-2; the D gene could be TRBD1 or TRBD2 (5 bases each). There are 14 residues in the CDR3. V was shortened by 9 bases and J by 3 bases, with 14 bases between the two germline ends. The CDR3 nucleotides read TGTGCCAGTTTTGGGGACCCTTACACCGGGGAGCTGTTTTTT. It specifies CASFGDPYTGELFF.